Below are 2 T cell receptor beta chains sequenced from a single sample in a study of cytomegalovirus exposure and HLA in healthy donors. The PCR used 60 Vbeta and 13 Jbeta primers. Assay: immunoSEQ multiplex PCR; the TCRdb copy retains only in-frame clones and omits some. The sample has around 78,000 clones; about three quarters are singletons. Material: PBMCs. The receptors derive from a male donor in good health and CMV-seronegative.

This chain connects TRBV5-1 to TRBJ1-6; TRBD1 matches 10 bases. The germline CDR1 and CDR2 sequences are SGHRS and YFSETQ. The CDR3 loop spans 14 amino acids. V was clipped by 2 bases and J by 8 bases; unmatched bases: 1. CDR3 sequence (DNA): TGCGCCAGCAGCTTTGGGACAGGGGATTCACCCCTCCACTTT. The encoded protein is CASSFGTGDSPLHF.

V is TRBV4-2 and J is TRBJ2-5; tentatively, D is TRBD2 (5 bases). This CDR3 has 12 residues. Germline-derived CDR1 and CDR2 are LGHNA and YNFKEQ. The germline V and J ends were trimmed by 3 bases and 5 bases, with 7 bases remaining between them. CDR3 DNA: TGTGCCAGCAGCCAGCCGGGGGAGACCCAGTACTTC. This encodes CASSQPGETQYF.